The 23 T cell receptor beta chains given below trace back to one sample, sequenced in a study of patients and donors after allogeneic stem cell transplantation. Via MiXCR, TCRdb re-called the RT-PCR reads, giving one row per CDR3 protein. The top ten clones hold about 6% of a sample with about 960,000 distinct CDR3 sequences, 18% of them seen once. The specimen sequenced was blood, either unsorted or a sorted T cell fraction (not recorded which). All receptors come from a human donor who was either an allogeneic HSCT recipient or a stem cell or donor lymphocyte infusion donor (not recorded which). It is not recorded whose cells these are; they may come from a transplant donor.

This clonotype has a handful of counts. This rearrangement joins TRBV5-1 to TRBJ2-7, with unresolved D. V gave up 0 bases and J gave up 2 bases, with 12 bases separating them. This CDR3 comprises 15 residues. From germline, CDR1 is SGHRS and CDR2 YFSETQ. CDR3 region: CASSLGGLRTYEQYF. The CDR3 DNA follows: TGCGCCAGCAGCTTGGGGGGTTTACGAACCTACGAGCAGTACTTC.

The table lists this clonotype with a few counts. The CDR3 DNA follows: TGCAGTGCTAGAGTGGTCAGGGTACGCACCGGGGAGCTGTTTTTT. Translated: CSARVVRVRTGELFF. This chain links TRBV20-1 with TRBJ2-2; a possible D gene is TRBD1 (5 bases). The CDR3 contains 15 residues. Germline V gene lookup returns CDR1 DFQATT and CDR2 SNEGSKA (reference sequence). The V gene lost 1 base and the J gene lost 4 bases, with 13 bases spanning the gap.

The chain employs TRBV2 and TRBJ2-2; D perhaps matches TRBD2 (6 bases). The CDR3 spans 14 residues. From germline, CDR1 is SNHLY and CDR2 FYNNEI. V was cut by 5 bases and J by 6 bases, with 13 bases left in between. CDR3 sequence reads: CASSSQGGPGELFF. The DNA for the CDR3 is TGTGCCAGCAGTTCTCAAGGAGGGCCCGGGGAGCTGTTTTTT.

This clonotype was observed many times. J is TRBJ2-1 and V is TRBV5-1; 8 nucleotides line up with TRBD2. CDR1 and CDR2 from the germline V gene are SGHRS and YFSETQ. The CDR3 length is 17 residues. The V gene end was trimmed by 0 bases and the J gene end by 8 bases; junction bases not matched to a gene: 13. Here the CDR3 DNA reads TGCGCCAGCAGCTTGGCCCCTATCGGGAGGGCCATCGATGAGCAGTTCTTC. It translates to CASSLAPIGRAIDEQFF.

The V and J genes are TRBV9 and TRBJ2-7; no firm D call. The CDR3 spans 14 residues. From germline, CDR1 is SGDLS and CDR2 YYNGEE. Deletions cut 1 base from V and 2 bases from J, with 10 bases between. The CDR3 is CASSVTAAPYEQYF. Written as DNA, the CDR3 is TGTGCCAGCAGCGTAACGGCAGCCCCCTACGAGCAGTACTTC.

Points on this clonotype: The junction does not match germline at one end; this may be a read error. The chain couples TRBV11-3 to TRBJ2-7; TRBD1 matches 8 bases. The CDR3 covers 17 residues. Germline assignment: CDR1 SGHNT and CDR2 YENEEA. The CDR3 region has the DNA TGTGCCAGCAGCTTAGACGGGACAGGCGTCGTAAGCTACGAGCAGTGCTTC. It codes for CASSLDGTGVVSYEQCF.

The V and J genes are TRBV14 and TRBJ2-7; D might be TRBD1 or TRBD2, each matching 5 bases. V was shortened by 8 bases and J by 3 bases, with 14 bases between the two germline ends. Germline CDR1 and CDR2: SGHDN and FVKESK. This CDR3 is built from 13 residues. CDR3 sequence (DNA): TGTGCCAGCGGGACGACGGGAAGCTACGAGCAGTACTTC. The encoded protein is CASGTTGSYEQYF.

This clonotype has only a few counts. V usage is TRBV9 and J usage is TRBJ1-2, with 8 bases fitting TRBD1. V lost 2 bases, J lost 0 bases, and 3 bases stayed unmatched. The germline V gene has CDR1 SGDLS and CDR2 YYNGEE. The CDR3 is made up of 15 amino acids. The CDR3 sequence: CASSVTGDANYGYTF. CDR3 coding DNA: TGTGCCAGCAGCGTGACAGGGGACGCTAACTATGGCTACACCTTC.

This clonotype was detected a few times. The gene calls are TRBV4-2 and TRBJ2-7; D may be TRBD2 (5 bases). Trimming took 0 bases from V and 1 from J, leaving 13 bases between them. Germline loops: CDR1 LGHNA, CDR2 YNFKEQ. CDR3 size: 16 residues. The CDR3 loop is CASSQERSGPSYEQYF. DNA of the CDR3: TGTGCCAGCAGCCAAGAACGAAGCGGTCCATCCTACGAGCAGTACTTC.

CDR3 in DNA: TGTGCCAGCAGTTACTGGGGCGAGAACACTGAAGCTTTCTTT. It is translated as CASSYWGENTEAFF. V is TRBV6-5 and J is TRBJ1-1; tentative D call: TRBD1 (5 bases). The germline V gene has CDR1 MNHEY and CDR2 SVGAGI. The V gene lost 1 base and the J gene lost 1 base, with 7 bases spanning the gap. CDR3 size: 14 residues.

This clonotype has more than one count but fewer than ten. As DNA, the CDR3 is TGTGCCAGCAGTATAGCCCCTAACTATGGCTACACCTTC. This sequence encodes CASSIAPNYGYTF. The rearrangement uses TRBV2 and TRBJ1-2; D gene uncertain. The CDR3 has 13 amino acids. Germline CDR1 is SNHLY and CDR2 is FYNNEI. The V end was cut by 5 bases, the J end by 0 bases, with 7 bases between.

The chain has TRBV24-1 and TRBJ1-1; 7 bases agree with TRBD1. Trimming at V came to 9 bases and at J to 0 bases, leaving 9 bases not matched to a gene. This CDR3 contains 15 residues. Germline-derived CDR1 and CDR2 are KGHDR and SFDVKD. The CDR3 here is CATRDAGTVNTEAFF. CDR3 DNA: TGTGCCACCCGGGACGCCGGGACAGTGAACACTGAAGCTTTCTTT.

This clonotype occurred a few times. The chain carries TRBV7-2 and TRBJ1-1, with 7 nucleotides matching TRBD1. Germline V gene lookup returns CDR1 SGHTA and CDR2 FQGNSA. The CDR3 covers 13 residues. The V gene end was trimmed by 5 bases and the J gene end by 7 bases; junction bases not matched to a gene: 7. The CDR3 here is CASSRDRSFEAFF. As DNA, the CDR3 is TGTGCCAGCAGCAGGGACAGAAGCTTTGAAGCTTTCTTT.

V is TRBV7-2 and J is TRBJ1-5, with a tentative D call TRBD1 (5 bases). The germline V gene encodes CDR1 SGHTA and CDR2 FQGNSA. Deletions cut 1 base from V and 4 bases from J, with 11 bases between. The CDR3 contains 15 residues. Here the CDR3 reads CASSLVQDYNQPQHF. DNA for the CDR3: TGTGCCAGCAGCTTAGTACAGGATTATAATCAGCCCCAGCATTTT.

This clonotype appeared a few times. The chain couples TRBV5-1 to TRBJ1-1; 8 positions match TRBD1. CDR1 is SGHRS and CDR2 is YFSETQ in the germline V gene. V trimming: 0 bases; J trimming: 5 bases; junction bases outside the gene matches: 3. The CDR3 loop spans 14 amino acids. The CDR3 loop reads CASSLDNRGTEAFF. The CDR3 nucleotides read TGCGCCAGCAGCTTGGATAACAGGGGGACTGAAGCTTTCTTT. Using reference TRBV5-1 and TRBJ1-1 for the parts outside the CDR3, the full variable domain is KAGVTQTPRYLIKTRGQQVTLSCSPISGHRSVSWYQQTPGQGLQFLFEYFSETQRNKGNFPGRFSGRQFSNSRSEMNVSTLELGDSALYLCASSLDNRGTEAFFGQGTRLTVV.

This clonotype was found a few times. V and J are TRBV20-1 and TRBJ2-2; possible D gene TRBD1, 6 bases. V was clipped by 1 base and J by 6 bases, with 15 bases between them. CDR1 and CDR2 (germline): DFQATT, SNEGSKA (reference sequence). The CDR3 covers 15 residues. This chain's CDR3 is CSARATGRVAGELFF. For the CDR3, the DNA is TGCAGTGCTAGAGCGACAGGCCGTGTGGCCGGGGAGCTGTTTTTT.

V and J are TRBV7-2 and TRBJ1-5; weak D call: TRBD1 (6 bases). CDR1 and CDR2 (germline): SGHTA, FQGNSA. Trimming cost V 1 base and J 5 bases, with 12 bases left between them. This CDR3 spans 15 amino acids. The CDR3 spells CASSLVTGKDQPQHF. The DNA for the CDR3 is TGTGCCAGCAGCTTAGTCACAGGGAAGGATCAGCCCCAGCATTTT.

The chain joins TRBV14 to TRBJ2-5; no clear D. With 0 bases removed from V and 1 base from J, the gap between germline ends came to 15 bases. CDR1 and CDR2 from the germline V gene are SGHDN and FVKESK. The CDR3 covers 17 residues. CDR3 sequence reads: CASSQDAVLPGQETQYF. The CDR3 DNA is TGTGCCAGCAGCCAAGACGCGGTTCTACCCGGCCAAGAGACCCAGTACTTC.

At least ten counts were recorded for this clonotype. V and J are TRBV29-1 and TRBJ2-3; D unresolved. Germline CDR1 is SQVTM and CDR2 is ANQGSEA. The length of the CDR3 is 11 residues. The V end was cut by 1 base, the J end by 6 bases, with 5 bases between. CDR3 region: CSVEVGDTQYF. CDR3 DNA sequence: TGCAGCGTTGAAGTGGGCGATACGCAGTATTTT.

Only one count was recorded for this clonotype. The rearrangement links TRBV5-4 to TRBJ2-5; D might be TRBD1 (6 bases). The CDR3 length is 15 residues. Germline V lookup: CDR1 SGHNT, CDR2 YYREEE (reference sequence). The V end was cut by 0 bases, the J end by 2 bases, with 11 bases between. The CDR3 DNA is TGTGCCAGCAGCTTGGCCCTAGACAGGCAAGAGACCCAGTACTTC. Its translation is CASSLALDRQETQYF.

V is TRBV5-1 and J is TRBJ1-5; 7 bases are a match to TRBD1. The V gene end was trimmed by 5 bases and the J gene end by 2 bases; junction bases not matched to a gene: 7. CDR1 is SGHRS and CDR2 is YFSETQ in the germline V gene. This CDR3 is built from 15 residues. The CDR3: CASSPGGQGNQPQHF. The CDR3 DNA is TGCGCCAGCAGTCCGGGCGGACAGGGCAATCAGCCCCAGCATTTT.

V and J are TRBV3-1 and TRBJ2-1, with D uncertain. This CDR3 is 14 amino acids long. Germline V gives CDR1 LGHDT, CDR2 YNNKEL (reference sequence). Trimming removed 2 bases at V and 3 bases at J, with 8 bases between. CDR3 DNA: TGTGCCAGCAGCCAATCCCCCAACTACAATGAGCAGTTCTTC. Encoded protein: CASSQSPNYNEQFF.

There are a few counts of this clonotype. The chain has TRBV29-1 and TRBJ2-1; a possible D gene is TRBD1 (7 bases). This CDR3 has 16 residues. Trimming pared 3 bases from V and 7 bases from J, leaving 22 bases between. Germline CDR1 is SQVTM and CDR2 is ANQGSEA. The CDR3 coding sequence is TGCAGCGTTGATCTTAAGGAGGGGGCAGGAGAAAATGAGCAGTTCTTC. It translates to CSVDLKEGAGENEQFF.